The T cell receptor beta chain described here comes from a study of T cell responses to AZD1222 COVID-19 vaccine. Study results and limitations: It should be noted that donors were predominantly white British and more often female, and clonal diversity was possibly underestimated.

Comments on this clone: Its antigen is not known.

Recipients boosted at about 4 weeks or about 12 weeks are pooled. Sequencing was performed with immunoSEQ multiplex PCR; in TCRdb, only in-frame clones are kept and a portion is missing. This table has more than 150,000 clones, approximately 94% appearing once. The CDR3 is 18 amino acids. Per the germline V gene, CDR1 is LNHDA and CDR2 is SQIVND (reference sequence). The trim removed 4 bases at V and 0 bases at J, leaving 11 bases unmatched. Source: peripheral blood, taken 28 days after the second AZD1222 dose. This chain uses TRBV19 with TRBJ1-4, with 7 nucleotides matching TRBD1. This clonotype originated in an adult who received the AZD1222 COVID-19 vaccine. CDR3 region: CASSTRGFQGATNEKLFF. CDR3 in DNA: TGTGCCAGTAGTACTCGAGGGTTCCAGGGGGCAACTAATGAAAAACTGTTTTTT.